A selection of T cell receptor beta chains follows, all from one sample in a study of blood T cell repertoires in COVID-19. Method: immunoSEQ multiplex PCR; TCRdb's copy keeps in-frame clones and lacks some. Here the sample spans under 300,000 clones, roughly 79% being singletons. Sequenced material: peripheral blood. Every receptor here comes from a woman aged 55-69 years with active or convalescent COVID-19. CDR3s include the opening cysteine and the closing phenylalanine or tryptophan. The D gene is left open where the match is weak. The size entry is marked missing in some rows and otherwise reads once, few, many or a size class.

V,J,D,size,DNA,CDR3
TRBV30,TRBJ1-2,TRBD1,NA,TGTGCCTGGAGTAGGACAGGGGGCGACTATGGCTACACCTTC,CAWSRTGGDYGYTF
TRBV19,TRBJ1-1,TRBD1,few,TGTGCCAGTAGTATACGACAGGGGAACACTGAAGCTTTCTTT,CASSIRQGNTEAFF
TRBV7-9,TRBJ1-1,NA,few,TGTGCCAGCAGCTTAGCGGAGATGAACACTGAAGCTTTCTTT,CASSLAEMNTEAFF
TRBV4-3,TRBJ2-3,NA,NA,TGCGCCAGCAGCCATGCTGGACTAGATACGCAGTATTTT,CASSHAGLDTQYF
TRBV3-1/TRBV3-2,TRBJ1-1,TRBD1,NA,TGTGCCAGCAGGGGGACAGGTTTGAACACTGAAGCTTTCTTT,CASRGTGLNTEAFF
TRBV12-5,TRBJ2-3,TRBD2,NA,TGTGCTAGTGGTAGCGGGGGGGCTTGGACAGATACGCAGTATTTT,CASGSGGAWTDTQYF
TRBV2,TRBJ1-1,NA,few,TGTGCCAGCAGTGAATCGGGACACCAGAACACTGAAGCTTTCTTT,CASSESGHQNTEAFF
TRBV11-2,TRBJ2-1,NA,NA,TGTGCCAGCAGGGAGGGACAGTTCTTTTACAATGAGCAGTTCTTC,CASREGQFFYNEQFF
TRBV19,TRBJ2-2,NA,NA,TGTGCCAGTAGTATTCTCTTAGGGGGGGGATACACCGGGGAGCTGTTTTTT,CASSILLGGGYTGELFF
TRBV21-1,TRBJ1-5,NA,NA,TGTGCCAGCAGCAAAGATGGACAGGGGGCAGCGGGTCAGCCCCAGCATTTT,CASSKDGQGAAGQPQHF
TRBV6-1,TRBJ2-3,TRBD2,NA,TGTGCCAGCAGTGATCTCTCTAGCGGGGGTTCGCAGTATTTT,CASSDLSSGGSQYF
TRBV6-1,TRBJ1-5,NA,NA,TGTGCCAGCAGTGAGGCGTGGGGGGGACTGGGCCATCAGCCCCAGCATTTT,CASSEAWGGLGHQPQHF
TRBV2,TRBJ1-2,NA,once,TGTGCCAGCACGGCCGGGAACTATGGCTACACCTTC,CASTAGNYGYTF
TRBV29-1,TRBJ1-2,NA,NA,TGCAGCGTTGATCAGATTAACTATGGCTACACCTTC,CSVDQINYGYTF
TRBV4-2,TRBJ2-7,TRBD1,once,TGTGCCAGCAGCCAAGGGGAGACAGGGAACTCCTACGAGCAGTACTTC,CASSQGETGNSYEQYF
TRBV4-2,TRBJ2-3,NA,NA,TGTGCCAGCAGCCAGGGACTCGCAGATACGCAGTATTTT,CASSQGLADTQYF
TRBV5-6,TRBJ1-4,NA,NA,TGTGCCAGCAGCTTGGCGGGACACTCTGCAACTAATGAAAAACTGTTTTTT,CASSLAGHSATNEKLFF
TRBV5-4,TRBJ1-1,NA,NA,TGTGCCAGCAGCCCGGGCCGGCGAGGGCCTGGGAACACTGAAGCTTTCTTT,CASSPGRRGPGNTEAFF
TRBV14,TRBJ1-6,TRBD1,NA,TGTGCCAGCAGCCCAGGGGACAGGGGGTCGAATTCACCCCTCCACTTT,CASSPGDRGSNSPLHF
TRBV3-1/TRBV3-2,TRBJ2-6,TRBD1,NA,TGTGCCAGCAGCCAAGAAGGGACAGGTTTCTCTGGGGCCAACGTCCTGACTTTC,CASSQEGTGFSGANVLTF
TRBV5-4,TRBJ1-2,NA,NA,TGTGCCAGCAGCCGGATCGGGCGGGACAACTATGGCTACACCTTC,CASSRIGRDNYGYTF
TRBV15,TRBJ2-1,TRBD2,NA,TGTGCCACCAGCAGAGTTTTTCAGCGGGGGGGCTCGGGCTCCTACAATGAGCAGTTCTTC,CATSRVFQRGGSGSYNEQFF
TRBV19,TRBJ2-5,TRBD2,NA,TGTGCCAGTAGTAGAACCGCGGGGGGACGGGGAGGGACCCAGTACTTC,CASSRTAGGRGGTQYF
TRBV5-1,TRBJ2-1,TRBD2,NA,TGCGCCAGCAGCTCATTAGCGGGGGGGTCAAATGAGCAGTTCTTC,CASSSLAGGSNEQFF
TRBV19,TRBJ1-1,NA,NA,TGTGCCAGTAGTATGAGGTCCAAATCTGAAGCTTTCTTT,CASSMRSKSEAFF
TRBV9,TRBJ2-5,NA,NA,TGTGCCAGTGGGGTCGGGGTTCCCAGAGAGACCCAGTACTTC,CASGVGVPRETQYF